The sequence of this TCR beta chain was determined in a study of blood T cells in healthy people across ages. In this sample, this clonotype turned up once. Isolated per sample were at least 6 million PBMCs. Germline V lookup: CDR1 SGHRS, CDR2 YFSETQ. There are 15 residues in the CDR3. After removal of 4 bases from V and 9 bases from J, the junction contained 13 bases not matched to a gene. With a J-beta primer mix and a sample-barcoded 5' primer, a second PCR ran about 7 to 11 cycles. Each CDR3 protein is one row after TCRdb ran MiXCR on the 5' RACE reads. The sample lists approximately 800,000 distinct CDR3 sequences, roughly 25% occurring once. These same data were also listed under a study on T cells of mothers and their children. That work adds: Related and unrelated pairs show similar thymic shaping of TCR recombination output.

This TCR derives from a boy between 5 and 17 years old in good health. The specimen sequenced was blood. The chain employs TRBV5-1 and TRBJ2-1; 7 bases map to TRBD1. CDR3 DNA: TGCGCCAGCAGCGTATTAGTTGAGGGGGCGGCTGAGCAGTTCTTC. Its protein is CASSVLVEGAAEQFF.